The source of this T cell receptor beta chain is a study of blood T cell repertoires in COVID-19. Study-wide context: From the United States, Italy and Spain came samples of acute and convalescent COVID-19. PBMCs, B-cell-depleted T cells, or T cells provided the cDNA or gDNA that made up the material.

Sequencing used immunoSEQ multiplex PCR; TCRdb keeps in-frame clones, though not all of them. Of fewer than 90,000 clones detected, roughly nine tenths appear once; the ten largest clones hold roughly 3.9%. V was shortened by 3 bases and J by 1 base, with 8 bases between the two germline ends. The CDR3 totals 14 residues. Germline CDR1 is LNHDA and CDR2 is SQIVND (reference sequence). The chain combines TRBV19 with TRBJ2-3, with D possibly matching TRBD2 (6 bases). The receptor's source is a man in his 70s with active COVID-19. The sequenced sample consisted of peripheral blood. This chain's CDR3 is CASSMGGRTDTQYF. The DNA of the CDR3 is TGTGCCAGTAGTATGGGGGGTCGCACAGATACGCAGTATTTT.